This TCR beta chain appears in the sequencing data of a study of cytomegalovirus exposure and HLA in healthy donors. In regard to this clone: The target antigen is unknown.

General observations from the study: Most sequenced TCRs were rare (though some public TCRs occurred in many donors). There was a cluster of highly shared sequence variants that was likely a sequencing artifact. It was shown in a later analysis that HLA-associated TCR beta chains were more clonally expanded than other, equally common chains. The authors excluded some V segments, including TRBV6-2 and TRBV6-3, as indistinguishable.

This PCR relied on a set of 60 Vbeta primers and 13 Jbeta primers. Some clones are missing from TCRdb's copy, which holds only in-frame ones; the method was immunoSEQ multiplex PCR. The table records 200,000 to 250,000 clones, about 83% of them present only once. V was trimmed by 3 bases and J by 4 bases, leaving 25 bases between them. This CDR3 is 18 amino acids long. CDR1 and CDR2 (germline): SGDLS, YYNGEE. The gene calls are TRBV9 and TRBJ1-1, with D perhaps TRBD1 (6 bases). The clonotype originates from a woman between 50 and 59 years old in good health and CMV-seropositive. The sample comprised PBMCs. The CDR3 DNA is TGTGCCAGCAGCGAATCGACGGGACAAGGTGGATGGGGCACTGAAGCTTTCTTT. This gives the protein CASSESTGQGGWGTEAFF.